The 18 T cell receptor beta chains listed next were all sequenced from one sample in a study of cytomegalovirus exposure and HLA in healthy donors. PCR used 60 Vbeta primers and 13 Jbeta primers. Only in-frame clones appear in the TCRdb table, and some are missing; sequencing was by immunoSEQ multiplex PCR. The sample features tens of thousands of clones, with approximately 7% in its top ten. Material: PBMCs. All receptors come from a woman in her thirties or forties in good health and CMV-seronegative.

The CDR3 here is CASSQVETRRGYTF. CDR3 bases: TGTGCCAGCAGCCAAGTTGAAACACGGAGGGGCTACACCTTC. The genes are TRBV14 and TRBJ1-2; no definite D call. The ends were cut back, 1 base at V and 8 bases at J, with 14 bases in the middle. Germline V gene data show CDR1 as SGHDN and CDR2 as FVKESK. The CDR3 spans 14 residues. The full variable domain, with the rest looked up from reference TRBV14 and TRBJ1-2, is EAGVTQFPSHSVIEKGQTVTLRCDPISGHDNLYWYRRVMGKEIKFLLHFVKESKQDESGMPNNRFLAERTGGTYSTLKVQPAELEDSGVYFCASSQVETRRGYTFGSGTRLTVV.

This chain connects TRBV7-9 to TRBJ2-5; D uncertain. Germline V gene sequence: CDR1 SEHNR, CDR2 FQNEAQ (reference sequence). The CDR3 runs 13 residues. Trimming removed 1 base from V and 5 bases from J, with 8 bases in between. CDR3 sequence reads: CASSLGPRETQYF. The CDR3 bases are TGTGCCAGCAGCTTAGGCCCTCGGGAGACCCAGTACTTC.

CDR3 sequence reads: CASSFEGAPTDTQYF. DNA of the CDR3: TGTGCCAGCAGCTTCGAGGGGGCCCCCACAGATACGCAGTATTTT. The chain has TRBV11-1 and TRBJ2-3, with 7 bases lining up with TRBD1. CDR3 length: 15 amino acids. From germline, CDR1 is SGHAT and CDR2 FQDESV (reference sequence). Unmatched junction bases numbered 5, after V lost 3 bases and J lost 2 bases.

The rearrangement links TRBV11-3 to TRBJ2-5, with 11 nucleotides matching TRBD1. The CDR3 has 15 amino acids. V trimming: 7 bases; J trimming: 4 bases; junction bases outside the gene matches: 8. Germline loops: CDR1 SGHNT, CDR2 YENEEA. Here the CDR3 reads CASKRGTGGGETQYF. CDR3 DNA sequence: TGTGCCAGCAAGAGAGGGACAGGGGGAGGAGAGACCCAGTACTTC.

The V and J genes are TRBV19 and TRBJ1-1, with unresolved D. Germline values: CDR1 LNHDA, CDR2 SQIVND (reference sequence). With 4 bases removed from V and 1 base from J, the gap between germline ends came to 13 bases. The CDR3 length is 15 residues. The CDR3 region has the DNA TGTGCCAGTAGTAGGGCTTTGTACTCGAACACTGAAGCTTTCTTT. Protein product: CASSRALYSNTEAFF.

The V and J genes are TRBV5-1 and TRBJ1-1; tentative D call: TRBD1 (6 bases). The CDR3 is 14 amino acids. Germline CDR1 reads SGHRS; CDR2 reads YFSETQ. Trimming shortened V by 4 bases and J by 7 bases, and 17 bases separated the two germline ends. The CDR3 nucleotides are TGCGCCAGCAGCCAGGGACATAGGGAAGGTGAAGCTTTCTTT. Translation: CASSQGHREGEAFF.

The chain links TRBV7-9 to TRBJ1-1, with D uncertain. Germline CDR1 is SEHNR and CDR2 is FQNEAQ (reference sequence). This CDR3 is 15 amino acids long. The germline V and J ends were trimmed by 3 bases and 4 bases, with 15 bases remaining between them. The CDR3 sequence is CASSFPGIRGTEAFF. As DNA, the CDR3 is TGTGCCAGCAGCTTCCCGGGTATTCGCGGCACTGAAGCTTTCTTT. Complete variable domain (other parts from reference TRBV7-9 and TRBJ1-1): DTGVSQNPRHKITKRGQNVTFRCDPISEHNRLYWYRQTLGQGPEFLTYFQNEAQLEKSRLLSDRFSAERPKGSFSTLEIQRTEQGDSAMYLCASSFPGIRGTEAFFGQGTRLTVV.

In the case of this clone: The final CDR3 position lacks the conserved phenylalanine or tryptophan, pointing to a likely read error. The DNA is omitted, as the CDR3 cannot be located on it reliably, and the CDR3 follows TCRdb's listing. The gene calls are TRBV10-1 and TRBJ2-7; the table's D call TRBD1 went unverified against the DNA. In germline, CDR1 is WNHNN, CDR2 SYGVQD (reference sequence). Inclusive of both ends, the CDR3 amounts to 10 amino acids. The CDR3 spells CASSDPAGPG.

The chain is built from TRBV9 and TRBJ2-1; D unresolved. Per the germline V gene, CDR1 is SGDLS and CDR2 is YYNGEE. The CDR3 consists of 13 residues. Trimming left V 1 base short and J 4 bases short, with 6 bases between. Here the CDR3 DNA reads TGTGCCAGCAGCGTAACAGAGTACAATGAGCAGTTCTTC. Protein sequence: CASSVTEYNEQFF.

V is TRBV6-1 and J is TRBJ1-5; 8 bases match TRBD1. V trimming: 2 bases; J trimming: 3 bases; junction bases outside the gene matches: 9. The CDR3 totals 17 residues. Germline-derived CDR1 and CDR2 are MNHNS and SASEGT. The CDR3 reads CASSERGWTGTNQPQHF. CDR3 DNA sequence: TGTGCCAGCAGTGAAAGGGGTTGGACAGGGACCAATCAGCCCCAGCATTTT.

CDR3 nucleotide sequence: TGTGCCAGCAGCTTAAAAGCCGCGGGATACAATGAGCAGTTCTTC. Protein product: CASSLKAAGYNEQFF. V gene TRBV7-3 combines with J gene TRBJ2-1, with D possibly TRBD2 on 6 matching bases. Germline CDR1 reads SGHTA; CDR2 reads FQGTGA. Trimming left V 1 base short and J 4 bases short, with 11 bases between. The CDR3 covers 15 residues.

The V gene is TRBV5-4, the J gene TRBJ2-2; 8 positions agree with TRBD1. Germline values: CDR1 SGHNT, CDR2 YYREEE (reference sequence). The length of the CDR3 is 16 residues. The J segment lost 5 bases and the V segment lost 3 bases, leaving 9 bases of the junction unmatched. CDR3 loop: CASSSPGQGLTGELFF. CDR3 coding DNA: TGTGCCAGCAGCTCCCCCGGACAGGGATTGACCGGGGAGCTGTTTTTT.

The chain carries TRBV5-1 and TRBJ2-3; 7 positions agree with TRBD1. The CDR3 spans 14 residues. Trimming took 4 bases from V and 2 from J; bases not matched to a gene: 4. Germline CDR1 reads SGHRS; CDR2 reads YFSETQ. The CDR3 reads CASSRQGDTDTQYF. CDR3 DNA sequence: TGCGCCAGCAGCAGACAGGGTGACACAGATACGCAGTATTTT.

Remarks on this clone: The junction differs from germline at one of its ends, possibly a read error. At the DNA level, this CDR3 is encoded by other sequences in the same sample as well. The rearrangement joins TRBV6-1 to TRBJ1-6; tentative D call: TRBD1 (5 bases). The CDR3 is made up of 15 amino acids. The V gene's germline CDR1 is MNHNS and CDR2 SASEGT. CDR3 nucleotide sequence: TGTGCCAGCACCGCGTGGGGAGGGGCCTTAGAACCCCTACACTTT. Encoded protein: CASTAWGGALEPLHF.

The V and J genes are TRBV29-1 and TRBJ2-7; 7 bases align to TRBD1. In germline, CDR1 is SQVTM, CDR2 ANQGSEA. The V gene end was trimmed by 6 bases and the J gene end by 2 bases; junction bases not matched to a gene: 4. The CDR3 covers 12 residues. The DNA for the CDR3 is TGCAGCGTCGGGACAGAAACCTACGAGCAGTACTTC. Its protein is CSVGTETYEQYF.

As DNA, the CDR3 is TGTGCCAGCAGGACCCCCAGGGGCGACTATGGCTACACCTTC. This codes for CASRTPRGDYGYTF. The chain recombines TRBV28 with TRBJ1-2; possibly TRBD1 for D (6 bases). Germline lookup yields CDR1 MDHEN and CDR2 SYDVKM. V lost 6 bases and J 3 bases, leaving 14 bases between the germline ends. The CDR3 runs to 14 residues.

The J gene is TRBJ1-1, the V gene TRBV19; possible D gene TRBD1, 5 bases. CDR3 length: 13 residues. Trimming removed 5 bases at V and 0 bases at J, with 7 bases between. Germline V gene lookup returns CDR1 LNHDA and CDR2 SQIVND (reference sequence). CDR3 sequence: CASSSTVNTEAFF. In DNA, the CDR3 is TGTGCCAGTAGTTCGACAGTGAACACTGAAGCTTTCTTT.

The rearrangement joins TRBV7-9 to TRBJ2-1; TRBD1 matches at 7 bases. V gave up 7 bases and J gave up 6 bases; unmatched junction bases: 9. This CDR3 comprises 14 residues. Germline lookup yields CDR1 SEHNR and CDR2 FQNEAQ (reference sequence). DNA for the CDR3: TGTGCCAGCATCTCCGGACAGGCCGTCAATGAGCAGTTCTTC. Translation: CASISGQAVNEQFF.